What follows describes a single T cell receptor beta chain. The antigen is unknown. Libraries were prepared by immunoSEQ multiplex PCR; TCRdb keeps only in-frame clonotypes and omits some of them. The sample records around 4,200 clones, 75% to 85% being singletons. The data derive from a study of STAT5B mutations in CD4+ large granular lymphocyte leukemia. Study findings and constraints: Top patient clones used TRBV06 genes more often: 8/27 versus 2/35 in controls. The clonality comparison with controls used just 6 CD4-sorted patient samples.

The CDR3 is 15 residues long. CDR1 SGHRS and CDR2 YFSETQ come from the germline V gene. The V segment lost 4 bases and the J segment 8 bases; nucleotides outside the gene matches: 12. The V gene is TRBV5-1, the J gene TRBJ2-1, with 7 bases fitting TRBD2. The sequencing sample was made of PBMCs. The receptor's source is a man aged 55-75 years with CD4+ T-cell large granular lymphocyte leukemia. This CDR3 reads CASSPERGDVDEQFF. DNA for the CDR3: TGCGCCAGCAGCCCTGAGCGGGGCGACGTGGATGAGCAGTTCTTC.